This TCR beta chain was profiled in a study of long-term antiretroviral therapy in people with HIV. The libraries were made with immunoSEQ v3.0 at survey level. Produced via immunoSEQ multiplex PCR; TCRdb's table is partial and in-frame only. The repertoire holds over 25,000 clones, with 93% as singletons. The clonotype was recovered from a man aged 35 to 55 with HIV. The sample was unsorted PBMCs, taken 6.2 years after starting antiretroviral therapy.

The CDR3 coding sequence is TGTGCCAGCAGCTTAGGCCTAGCGCCAGAAGAGACCCAGTACTTC. This encodes CASSLGLAPEETQYF. The rearrangement uses TRBV7-3 and TRBJ2-5, with D possibly TRBD2 on 6 matching bases. This CDR3 is 15 amino acids long. The germline V gene has CDR1 SGHTA and CDR2 FQGTGA. The V gene lost 2 bases and the J gene lost 3 bases, with 13 bases spanning the gap.